This T cell receptor (beta chain) derives from a study of post-analysis software for immune sequencing data. The study's findings and limits: Comparison of patients with controls showed four or five TRBV segments more frequent in patients, TRBV5-6, TRBV5-1 and TRBV20-1 among them. Clustering by F measure revealed strong co-clustering among samples prepared together in one batch.

This clonotype was detected ten times or more. Its target is not known. The CDR3 spans 14 residues. V shed 2 bases and J shed 2 bases, with 8 bases lying between them. Germline loops: CDR1 MNHEY, CDR2 SMNVEV (reference sequence). The TCR beta cDNA libraries carried unique molecular identifiers. MiXCR, run by TCRdb on the PCR reads, gives a single entry per CDR3 protein. The sample holds a few hundred thousand distinct CDR3 sequences, 36% seen once. The material sequenced was blood. The gene calls are TRBV27 and TRBJ2-3; D remains ambiguous. The clonotype was recovered from a girl aged 5-17 years with multiple sclerosis. CDR3 in amino acids: CASSLGSTTDTQYF. CDR3 coding DNA: TGTGCCAGCAGTTTAGGCTCGACCACAGATACGCAGTATTTT.